The 9 T cell receptor beta chains presented below share a single source sample, sequenced in a study of T cell responses to AZD1222 COVID-19 vaccine. Sequenced by immunoSEQ multiplex PCR; TCRdb stores in-frame clones only, minus some. The sample records under 100,000 clones, roughly 88% being singletons. Sequences were derived from peripheral blood, sampled on day 0 of AZD1222 vaccination. The receptor set was obtained from an adult in good health.

This clone was found once. The J gene is TRBJ1-1, the V gene TRBV6-1; D might be TRBD1 (5 bases). This CDR3 is 17 amino acids long. The germline CDR1 and CDR2 sequences are MNHNS and SASEGT. Trimming stripped 2 bases from V and 0 bases from J, with 16 bases between. CDR3: CASSEFGAGRMNTEAFF. CDR3 nucleotides: TGTGCCAGCAGTGAATTTGGGGCTGGGCGCATGAACACTGAAGCTTTCTTT.

The chain couples TRBV14 to TRBJ2-7, with unresolved D. Looked up from germline, CDR1 is SGHDN and CDR2 is FVKESK. The CDR3 sequence is 11 residues long. Trimming took 3 bases from V and 4 from J, leaving 4 bases between them. The CDR3 region has the DNA TGTGCCAGCAGCCACCATTACGAGCAGTACTTC. It yields the protein CASSHHYEQYF.

The chain couples TRBV5-1 to TRBJ2-1; 8 bases match TRBD2. The CDR3 has 15 residues. Per germline, CDR1 SGHRS and CDR2 YFSETQ. The ends lost 2 bases at V and 7 bases at J; junction bases unmatched: 8. The CDR3 region is CASSFGGGRTNEQFF. The CDR3 bases are TGCGCCAGCAGCTTTGGCGGGGGGAGGACGAATGAGCAGTTCTTC.

The V gene is TRBV7-9, the J gene TRBJ1-3, with unresolved D. Germline CDR1 SEHNR, CDR2 FQNEAQ (reference sequence). The CDR3 runs 13 residues. Deletions cut 2 bases from V and 6 bases from J, with 8 bases between. CDR3 sequence reads: CASSLMGSNTIYF. As DNA, the CDR3 is TGTGCCAGCAGCTTAATGGGCTCAAACACCATATATTTT.

This rearrangement joins TRBV5-4 to TRBJ1-6; D gene ambiguous. Germline CDR1 is SGHNT and CDR2 is YYREEE (reference sequence). Trimming removed 7 bases from V and 7 bases from J, with 12 bases in between. This CDR3 is 13 amino acids long. CDR3 residues: CASSSLLNSPLHF. For the CDR3, the DNA is TGTGCCAGCTCTTCCCTCCTAAATTCACCCCTCCACTTT.

The chain combines TRBV11-2 with TRBJ2-7; D unclear. Germline CDR1 and CDR2: SGHAT and FQNNGV. The V end was cut by 0 bases, the J end by 3 bases, with 9 bases between. The CDR3 runs to 14 residues. The CDR3 spells CASSLERGSYEQYF. CDR3 sequence (DNA): TGTGCCAGCAGCTTAGAACGCGGCAGCTACGAGCAGTACTTC. Based on the CDR3 plus reference TRBV11-2 and TRBJ2-7, the full variable domain is EAGVAQSPRYKIIEKRQSVAFWCNPISGHATLYWYQQILGQGPKLLIQFQNNGVVDDSQLPKDRFSAERLKGVDSTLKIQPAKLEDSAVYLCASSLERGSYEQYFGPGTRLTVT.

The chain links TRBV7-9 to TRBJ1-3; 7 bases match TRBD1. CDR1 SEHNR and CDR2 FQNEAQ come from the germline V gene (reference sequence). V shed 6 bases, J shed 2 bases, and the junction held 7 bases outside the gene matches. The CDR3 sequence is 15 residues long. The chain's CDR3 is CASSTQGTAGNTIYF. DNA for the CDR3: TGTGCCAGCAGTACCCAGGGGACAGCTGGAAACACCATATATTTT. The entire variable domain, with the rest obtained from reference TRBV7-9 and TRBJ1-3, is as follows: DTGVSQNPRHKITKRGQNVTFRCDPISEHNRLYWYRQTLGQGPEFLTYFQNEAQLEKSRLLSDRFSAERPKGSFSTLEIQRTEQGDSAMYLCASSTQGTAGNTIYFGEGSWLTVV.

The rearrangement links TRBV6-1 to TRBJ1-5; D gene uncertain. V lost 2 bases and J lost 6, with 2 bases in between. CDR1 and CDR2 (germline): MNHNS, SASEGT. The CDR3 length is 11 residues. The CDR3 bases are TGTGCCAGCAGTGAACTTCAGCCCCAGCATTTT. The encoded protein is CASSELQPQHF.

V and J are TRBV28 and TRBJ2-7; D not certain. CDR1 is MDHEN and CDR2 is SYDVKM in the germline V gene. The CDR3 runs 12 residues. The germline V and J ends were trimmed by 7 bases and 3 bases, with 10 bases remaining between them. The CDR3 sequence is CASTHSLYEQYF. CDR3 DNA sequence: TGTGCCAGCACCCACTCACTCTACGAGCAGTACTTC.